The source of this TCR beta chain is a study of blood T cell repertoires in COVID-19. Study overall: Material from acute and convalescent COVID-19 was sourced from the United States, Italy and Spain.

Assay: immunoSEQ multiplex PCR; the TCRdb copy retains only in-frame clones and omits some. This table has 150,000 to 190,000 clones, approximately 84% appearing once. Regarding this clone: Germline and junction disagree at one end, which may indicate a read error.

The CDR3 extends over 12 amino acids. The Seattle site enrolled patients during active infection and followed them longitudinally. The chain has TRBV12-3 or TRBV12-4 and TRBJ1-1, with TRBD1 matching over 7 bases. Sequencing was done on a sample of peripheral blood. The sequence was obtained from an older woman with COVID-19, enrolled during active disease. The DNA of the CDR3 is TGTGCCAGCAGTTTCTCACAGGGGCGCGAACTCTTT. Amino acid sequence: CASSFSQGRELF.